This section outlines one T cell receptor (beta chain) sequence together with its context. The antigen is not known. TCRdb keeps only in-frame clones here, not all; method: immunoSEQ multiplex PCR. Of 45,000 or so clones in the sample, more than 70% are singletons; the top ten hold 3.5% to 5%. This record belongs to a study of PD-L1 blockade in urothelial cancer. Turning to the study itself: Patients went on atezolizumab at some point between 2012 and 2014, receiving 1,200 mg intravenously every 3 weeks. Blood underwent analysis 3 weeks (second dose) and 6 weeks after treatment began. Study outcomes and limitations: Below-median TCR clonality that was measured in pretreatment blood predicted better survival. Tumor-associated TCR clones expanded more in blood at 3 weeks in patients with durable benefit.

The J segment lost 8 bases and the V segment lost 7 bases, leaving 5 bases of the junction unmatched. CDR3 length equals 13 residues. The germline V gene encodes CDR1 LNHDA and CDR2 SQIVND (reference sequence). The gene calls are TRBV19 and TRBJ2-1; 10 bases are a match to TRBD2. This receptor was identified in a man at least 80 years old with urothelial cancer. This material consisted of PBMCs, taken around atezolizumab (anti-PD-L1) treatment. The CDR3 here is CASKAGGQHEQFF. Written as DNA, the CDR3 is TGTGCCAGTAAAGCGGGAGGGCAGCATGAGCAGTTCTTC.